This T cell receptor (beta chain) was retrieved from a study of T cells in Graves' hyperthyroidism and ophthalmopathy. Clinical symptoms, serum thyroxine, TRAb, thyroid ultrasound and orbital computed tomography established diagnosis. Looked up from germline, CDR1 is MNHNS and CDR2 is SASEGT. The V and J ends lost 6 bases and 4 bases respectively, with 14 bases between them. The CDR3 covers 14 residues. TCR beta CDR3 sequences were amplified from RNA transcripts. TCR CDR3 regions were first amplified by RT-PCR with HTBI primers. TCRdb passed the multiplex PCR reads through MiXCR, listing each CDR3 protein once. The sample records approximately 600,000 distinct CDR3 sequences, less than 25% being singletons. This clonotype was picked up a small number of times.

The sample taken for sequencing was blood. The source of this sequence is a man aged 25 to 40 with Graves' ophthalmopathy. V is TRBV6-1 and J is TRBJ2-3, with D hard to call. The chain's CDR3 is CASSPLELADTQYF. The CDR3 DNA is TGTGCCAGCAGCCCCCTTGAGCTAGCAGATACGCAGTATTTT.